One sample yielded the 13 T cell receptor beta chains listed below, sequenced in a study of shared clonotypes between healthy human individuals. The method was immunoSEQ multiplex PCR; TCRdb's version includes in-frame clones alone and lacks a portion of them. Of 2 million to 3 million clones detected, 90% to 95% appear once; the ten largest clones hold more than 0.35%. The sequenced sample was naive CD4+ T cells from PBMCs. Subset denoted: CD45RA+ positively selected. The receptors were sampled from a man in his late teens or twenties in good health. Some clones in this sample may be carry-over from other donors' samples.

The V gene is TRBV18, the J gene TRBJ1-1; TRBD1 agrees at 9 bases. The V and J ends lost 6 bases and 8 bases, in that order; junction bases with no gene match: 10. Germline CDR1 is KGHSH and CDR2 is LQKENI. CDR3 length: 14 residues. CDR3 in amino acids: CASSPTTGGIEAFF. In nucleotides, the CDR3 is TGTGCCAGCTCCCCGACTACAGGGGGCATCGAAGCTTTCTTT.

This rearrangement joins TRBV9 to TRBJ2-7, with D perhaps matching TRBD2 (6 bases). V was clipped by 3 bases and J by 6 bases, with 13 bases between them. CDR1 is SGDLS and CDR2 is YYNGEE in the germline V gene. The CDR3 loop spans 13 amino acids. CDR3 region: CASSATRTGEQYF. The CDR3 DNA is TGTGCCAGCAGCGCGACTAGAACGGGCGAGCAGTACTTC.

The rearrangement uses TRBV4-2 and TRBJ1-5, with D possibly being TRBD1 (6 bases). Per germline, CDR1 LGHNA and CDR2 YNFKEQ. The germline V and J ends were trimmed by 4 bases and 0 bases, with 13 bases remaining between them. CDR3 length: 16 residues. In nucleotides, the CDR3 is TGTGCCAGCAGCCGGGACATCCTTTATAGCAATCAGCCCCAGCATTTT. This encodes CASSRDILYSNQPQHF.

This sequence joins TRBV7-6 and TRBJ2-1, with 7 bases identical to TRBD2. CDR3 size: 16 residues. V was clipped by 4 bases and J by 0 bases; unmatched bases: 6. The germline V gene encodes CDR1 SGHVS and CDR2 FNYEAQ. DNA of the CDR3: TGTGCCAGCAGCTCTCTTGCGGGAGCCTCCTACAATGAGCAGTTCTTC. Protein product: CASSSLAGASYNEQFF.

The chain recombines TRBV5-1 with TRBJ2-3; TRBD2 matches 12 bases. The junction had 12 bases not matched to a gene; V was cut back by 2 bases and J by 5 bases. The CDR3 contains 18 residues. Germline CDR1 SGHRS, CDR2 YFSETQ. Written as DNA, the CDR3 is TGCGCCAGCAGCTTCGGGCGCTCGCCGGGACTAGCGGGAGATACGCAGTATTTT. This sequence encodes CASSFGRSPGLAGDTQYF.

The chain has TRBV4-2 and TRBJ2-3; 7 bases are shared with TRBD2. The germline gives CDR1 LGHNA, CDR2 YNFKEQ. The CDR3 loop spans 16 amino acids. V shed 5 bases, J shed 3 bases, and the junction held 11 bases outside the gene matches. CDR3 bases: TGTGCCAGCAGCTGGGGGGAGGGCGCAAATACAGATACGCAGTATTTT. Amino acid sequence: CASSWGEGANTDTQYF.

V gene TRBV5-1 combines with J gene TRBJ2-5; the match to TRBD1 covers 7 bases. Unmatched junction bases numbered 10, after V lost 4 bases and J lost 1 base. The CDR3 runs to 16 residues. Looked up from germline, CDR1 is SGHRS and CDR2 is YFSETQ. CDR3 sequence (DNA): TGCGCCAGCAGCCTGGGGGTAGGGGGCGCCCAAGAGACCCAGTACTTC. The encoded protein is CASSLGVGGAQETQYF.

The V call is TRBV6-1, the J call TRBJ2-1, with D possibly being TRBD1 or TRBD2 (5 bases each). V lost 0 bases, J lost 3 bases, and 15 bases lay in between. The CDR3 is 17 amino acids. The germline V gene encodes CDR1 MNHNS and CDR2 SASEGT. The CDR3 region is CASSEAVRGRNYNEQFF. The CDR3 DNA follows: TGTGCCAGCAGTGAAGCGGTAAGGGGACGGAACTACAATGAGCAGTTCTTC.

CDR3 in DNA: TGTGCCAGCAGCAAACAGCGGGAGGGGATGGATGAGCAGTTCTTC. Its protein is CASSKQREGMDEQFF. The chain links TRBV7-2 to TRBJ2-1; 10 bases are shared with TRBD2. Germline-derived CDR1 and CDR2 are SGHTA and FQGNSA. The ends lost 5 bases at V and 8 bases at J; junction bases unmatched: 9. This CDR3 spans 15 amino acids.

The rearrangement uses TRBV5-4 and TRBJ1-6; 9 nucleotides match TRBD1. This CDR3 is built from 17 residues. Germline trimming cut 2 bases from V and 10 bases from J; bases unmatched to any gene: 13. Germline CDR1 is SGHNT and CDR2 is YYREEE (reference sequence). The CDR3 region has the DNA TGTGCCAGCAGCTTTGGACAGGGGATGTTTTCAGGATCACCCCTCCACTTT. This encodes CASSFGQGMFSGSPLHF.

This clone was seen only once. The chain is built from TRBV29-1 and TRBJ2-7, with D unclear. Per the germline V gene, CDR1 is SQVTM and CDR2 is ANQGSEA. V lost 7 bases and J lost 7, with 17 bases in between. The CDR3 is made up of 12 amino acids. CDR3 in amino acids: CSAVYMSREQYF. The CDR3, as DNA: TGCAGCGCTGTATACATGAGTAGGGAGCAGTACTTC.

The chain joins TRBV27 to TRBJ2-7; no definite D call. The CDR3 is 15 amino acids. V dropped 5 bases and J dropped 0 bases, with 14 bases sitting between them. Germline V CDR1 and CDR2: MNHEY, SMNVEV (reference sequence). For the CDR3, the DNA is TGTGCCAGCAGTACAAACAGACTTAGCTCCTACGAGCAGTACTTC. It translates to CASSTNRLSSYEQYF.

J is TRBJ1-1 and V is TRBV27; D remains ambiguous. Germline V CDR1 and CDR2: MNHEY, SMNVEV (reference sequence). Trimming removed 10 bases from V and 1 base from J, with 13 bases in between. The CDR3 loop spans 13 amino acids. The CDR3 sequence: CATAIKTNTEAFF. The CDR3 DNA follows: TGTGCCACCGCCATAAAAACGAACACTGAAGCTTTCTTT.